The present TCR beta chain was sequenced within a study of cytomegalovirus exposure and HLA in healthy donors. Study-wide results and limits: A link between a missense DCLRE1C variant and TCR beta V- and J-gene trimming emerged from a later analysis. In a later analysis, 16,951 TCR beta sequences were associated with HLA alleles at 0.05 false discovery rate. Later analysis suggested most CMV-associated TCR beta chains were HLA-restricted.

A note on this clone: What it recognizes is unknown.

The V gene's germline CDR1 is KGHSH and CDR2 LQKENI. With V trimmed by 6 bases and J by 0 bases, 5 bases remained unmatched. The CDR3 spans 16 residues. The PCR employed 60 Vbeta primers together with 13 Jbeta primers. Produced via immunoSEQ multiplex PCR; TCRdb's table is partial and in-frame only. This sample has 100,000 to 150,000 clones, with 75% to 90% found just once. The specimen was PBMCs. The chain carries TRBV18 and TRBJ2-1; TRBD2 matches 10 bases. The receptor was isolated from a man aged 25-40 years in good health and CMV-seronegative. CDR3 DNA sequence: TGTGCCAGCTCTCTGATAGCGGGAGGCTCCTACAATGAGCAGTTCTTC. Encoded protein: CASSLIAGGSYNEQFF.